This T cell receptor beta chain was observed in a study of blood T cells in healthy people across ages. Each donor gave ten milliliters of peripheral blood. A second about 6 to 12 cycle PCR used barcoded and J-beta primers. TCRdb reprocessed the 5' RACE reads with MiXCR, giving one entry per CDR3 protein. The sample contains around 870,000 distinct CDR3 sequences, 29% of which appear only once. Germline CDR1 and CDR2: MNHEY and SVGEGT. CDR3 length: 13 residues. V was cut by 2 bases and J by 6 bases, with 10 bases left in between. The chain couples TRBV6-2 or TRBV6-3 to TRBJ1-1; D ambiguous. The receptor comes from a woman older than 75 in good health. The source material was blood. Here the CDR3 DNA reads TGTGCCAGCAGTTACGCTGGGAAGGCTGAAGCTTTCTTT. It yields the protein CASSYAGKAEAFF.